These T cell receptor beta chains were read from a single sample in a study of CD8 T cells in Susac syndrome. TCRdb ran MiXCR on the immunoSEQ multiplex PCR reads and lists one entry per CDR3 protein. The sample shows roughly 150,000 distinct CDR3 sequences, approximately 96% of them seen only once. Sequenced: CD4+ T cells from PBMCs. The receptors were sampled from a human donor with Susac syndrome. The CDR3 runs from the conserved cysteine through the conserved F or W. D genes are given only for firm matches. Part of the rows lack a size; the others show once, few, many or a class for expanded clones.

d_gene	v_gene	j_gene	abundance	CDR3nt	CDR3aa
TRBD1	TRBV19	TRBJ2-7	.	TGTGCCAGTAGCGGACAGGGTTCGGCCGAGCAGTACTTC	CASSGQGSAEQYF
TRBD2	TRBV4-1	TRBJ2-1	.	TGCGCCAGCAGCCAACTTTCGCGGGAGGGGAATGAGCAGTTCTTC	CASSQLSREGNEQFF
TRBD2	TRBV12-3/TRBV12-4	TRBJ2-7	.	TGTGCCAGCAGTTCCGTTAGCGGGGGGAGGAACGAGCAGTACTTC	CASSSVSGGRNEQYF
.	TRBV5-1	TRBJ2-5	.	TGCGCCAGCAGCTTGGCCCCCGTCGGAGCAAGAGAAACCCAGTACTTC	CASSLAPVGARETQYF
.	TRBV3-1	TRBJ2-6	once	TGTGCCAGCAGCCAAGATCTCCCCCCGCGACCTGGGGCCAACGTCCTGACTTTC	CASSQDLPPRPGANVLTF
TRBD2	TRBV5-1	TRBJ2-2	.	TGCGCCAGCAGCTCCGGGACTAGCGGGAGAGAGCTGTTTTTT	CASSSGTSGRELFF
TRBD1	TRBV29-1	TRBJ1-5	.	TGCAGCGTTGGTGGGACAGGGGGCCAGCCCCAGCATTTT	CSVGGTGGQPQHF
.	TRBV12-3/TRBV12-4	TRBJ2-7	.	TGTGCCAGCAGTAAGGGACCCTACGAGCAGTACTTC	CASSKGPYEQYF
TRBD1	TRBV29-1	TRBJ1-2	.	TGCAGCGTACAGGGGGCTCATGGCTACACCTTC	CSVQGAHGYTF
TRBD1	TRBV20-1	TRBJ1-4	.	TGCAGTGCCCCGGACAGGGGGAACGAAAAACTGTTTTTT	CSAPDRGNEKLFF
TRBD1	TRBV12-3/TRBV12-4	TRBJ2-5	once	TGTGCCAGCAGGACAGGGGGGGAACAAGAGACCCAGTACTTC	CASRTGGEQETQYF
TRBD1	TRBV7-9	TRBJ1-4	.	TGTGCCAGCAGCGACACCGGACAGGGTGGGCTTACGGGTGAAAAACTGTTTTTT	CASSDTGQGGLTGEKLFF